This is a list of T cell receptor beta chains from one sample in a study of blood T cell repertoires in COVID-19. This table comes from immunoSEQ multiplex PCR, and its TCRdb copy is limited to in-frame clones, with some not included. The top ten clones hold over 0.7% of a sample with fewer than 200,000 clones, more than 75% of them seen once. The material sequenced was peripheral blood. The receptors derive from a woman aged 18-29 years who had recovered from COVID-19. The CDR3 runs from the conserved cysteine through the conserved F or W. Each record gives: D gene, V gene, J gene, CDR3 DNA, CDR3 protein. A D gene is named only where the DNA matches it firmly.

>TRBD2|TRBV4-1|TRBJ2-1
TGCGCCAGCAGCTCGCTAGCGGGGGGGCCCCATGAGCAGTTCTTC
CASSSLAGGPHEQFF
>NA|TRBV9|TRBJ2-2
TGTGCCAGCAGCGTGGTTAGCGGATTCACCGGGGAGCTGTTTTTT
CASSVVSGFTGELFF
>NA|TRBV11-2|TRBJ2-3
TGTGCCAGCAGCTTAGTTCCGGAGATTAGCACAGATACGCAGTATTTT
CASSLVPEISTDTQYF
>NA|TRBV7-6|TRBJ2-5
TGTGCCAGCAGCTTCTTCCACAGGGACCTAGGGGGGACCCAGTACTTC
CASSFFHRDLGGTQYF
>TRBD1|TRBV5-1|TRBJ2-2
TGCGCCAGCAGCCCGCCCGGGACAGGGGGAACCGGGGAGCTGTTTTTT
CASSPPGTGGTGELFF
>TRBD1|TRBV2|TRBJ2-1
TGTGCCAGCAGCACGGGACAGGTATACAATGAGCAGTTCTTC
CASSTGQVYNEQFF
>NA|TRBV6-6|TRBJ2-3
TGTGCCAGCAGTTACGTAAGGGGAATAACAGATACGCAGTATTTT
CASSYVRGITDTQYF
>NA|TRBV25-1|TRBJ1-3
TGTGCCAGCAGTGAATTAGGCTCGTTGACAGACACCATATATTTT
CASSELGSLTDTIYF
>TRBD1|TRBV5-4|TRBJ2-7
TGTGCCAGCAGCTTGCCTCAGGGGGCGGTCTACGAGCAGTACTTC
CASSLPQGAVYEQYF
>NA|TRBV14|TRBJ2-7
TGTGCCAGCAGCCAAGATCGCGGGGTGACCTACGAGCAGTACTTC
CASSQDRGVTYEQYF
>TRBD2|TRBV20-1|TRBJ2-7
TGCAGTGCTAGTCTAGCGGGGCCGACCTACGAGCAGTACTTC
CSASLAGPTYEQYF
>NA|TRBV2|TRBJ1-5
TGTGCCAGCAGTGAACCTCCCTCGGGTGGCTTATATAGCAATCAGCCCCAGCATTTT
CASSEPPSGGLYSNQPQHF